Below, 32 T cell receptor beta chains from the same sample are listed, as sequenced in a study of sequential checkpoint blockade in melanoma. Treatment indicated: randomized to nivolumab then ipilimumab (arm A) or the reverse (arm B). The repertoire was sequenced with immunoSEQ multiplex PCR; TCRdb's copy has only in-frame clones and lacks some. Here the sample spans 7,500 to 8,500 clones, about 65% being singletons. The specimen comprised CD8+ T cells sorted from blood (inferred from file names), sampled from a patient given nivolumab and ipilimumab in sequence. Receptor source: a human patient with melanoma. Some clones in this sample may be carry-over from other donors' samples.

The chain joins TRBV9 to TRBJ2-7; 10 bases map to TRBD1. The CDR3 consists of 14 residues. Germline CDR1 and CDR2: SGDLS and YYNGEE. V gave up 4 bases and J gave up 6 bases; unmatched junction bases: 7. The chain's CDR3 is CASSPRDRGIEQYF. The CDR3 coding sequence is TGTGCCAGCAGCCCCCGGGACAGGGGCATCGAGCAGTACTTC.

This chain uses TRBV11-2 with TRBJ2-7; 7 nucleotides line up with TRBD2. The CDR3 runs 15 residues. Germline CDR1 is SGHAT and CDR2 is FQNNGV. The V and J ends lost 8 bases and 0 bases, in that order; junction bases with no gene match: 10. The CDR3 spells CASETGTTYSYEQYF. As DNA, the CDR3 is TGTGCCAGCGAGACCGGGACTACCTACTCCTACGAGCAGTACTTC.

The chain employs TRBV4-3 and TRBJ1-4, with D hard to call. The CDR3 spans 15 residues. V lost 3 bases and J 5 bases, leaving 13 bases between the germline ends. Germline V lookup: CDR1 LGHNA, CDR2 YSLEER. The CDR3 protein is CASSHSPGGNEKLFF. CDR3 nucleotide sequence: TGCGCCAGCAGCCATTCCCCAGGAGGAAATGAAAAACTGTTTTTT.

The chain couples TRBV9 to TRBJ1-1, with D hard to call. The germline V gene has CDR1 SGDLS and CDR2 YYNGEE. The CDR3 totals 14 residues. V lost 0 bases and J 4 bases, leaving 10 bases between the germline ends. The CDR3 protein is CASSVGGRSTEAFF. CDR3 in DNA: TGTGCCAGCAGCGTAGGAGGCAGATCCACTGAAGCTTTCTTT.

This chain links TRBV5-1 with TRBJ2-1, with TRBD1 as a possible D gene (6 bases). V lost 0 bases and J lost 11, with 6 bases in between. CDR1 and CDR2 from the germline V gene are SGHRS and YFSETQ. The CDR3 sequence is 11 residues long. The CDR3 here is CASSLGDKQFF. The CDR3 DNA reads as TGCGCCAGCAGCTTGGGGGACAAGCAGTTCTTC.

The gene calls are TRBV7-3 and TRBJ1-3; no clear D. V lost 4 bases, J lost 3 bases, and 10 bases lay in between. This CDR3 region has 14 residues. Per the germline V gene, CDR1 is SGHTA and CDR2 is FQGTGA. The CDR3: CASSWGGIGNTIYF. As DNA, the CDR3 is TGTGCCAGCAGCTGGGGAGGCATTGGAAACACCATATATTTT.

This chain joins TRBV7-8 and TRBJ2-7; D is uncertain. The CDR3 runs 13 residues. V was clipped by 5 bases and J by 2 bases, with 10 bases between them. The germline V gene encodes CDR1 SGHVS and CDR2 FQNEAQ. The CDR3 spells CASSHSAAYEQYF. The CDR3 nucleotides read TGTGCCAGCAGCCATTCCGCGGCCTACGAGCAGTACTTC.

The rearrangement joins TRBV6-6 to TRBJ2-7, with 8 bases matching TRBD2. Germline V gives CDR1 MNHNY, CDR2 SVGAGI (reference sequence). The CDR3 covers 14 residues. Unmatched junction bases numbered 9, after V lost 7 bases and J lost 4 bases. CDR3 sequence: CASTRLAQKYEQYF. The CDR3 coding sequence is TGTGCCAGCACCCGACTAGCGCAAAAGTACGAGCAGTACTTC.

The chain recombines TRBV6-5 with TRBJ1-2; 8 positions match TRBD1. CDR1 and CDR2 from the germline V gene are MNHEY and SVGAGI. Trimming took 6 bases from V and 2 from J; bases not matched to a gene: 5. The length of the CDR3 is 14 residues. CDR3 bases: TGTGCCAGCAGCCCGGGACAGGACAACTATGGCTACACCTTC. It codes for CASSPGQDNYGYTF.

The V call is TRBV30, the J call TRBJ2-7, with D possibly being TRBD1 (5 bases). V was cut by 5 bases and J by 4 bases, with 12 bases left in between. This CDR3 has 12 residues. CDR1 is GTSNPN and CDR2 is SVGIG in the germline V gene (reference sequence). The CDR3 coding sequence is TGTGCCTGGGACAGTGATAAATACGAGCAGTACTTC. It specifies CAWDSDKYEQYF.

This clone showed up just a few times. The V gene is TRBV7-3, the J gene TRBJ2-5; maybe TRBD2 (5 bases). The DNA end lines up better with TRBJ2-7; the J call may be wrong. Germline assignment: CDR1 SGHTA and CDR2 FQGTGA. This CDR3 spans 16 amino acids. The DNA for the CDR3 is TGTGCCAGCAGCTTAATAAGGGCCACGGGGTATTACGAGCAGTACTTC. Protein: CASSLIRATGYYEQYF.

The chain has TRBV28 and TRBJ2-1; 12 bases are shared with TRBD2. Unmatched junction bases numbered 11, after V lost 5 bases and J lost 0 bases. The CDR3 sequence is 19 residues long. Germline CDR1 MDHEN, CDR2 SYDVKM. CDR3 loop: CASSTRLAGATSSYNEQFF. CDR3 nucleotides: TGTGCCAGCAGTACCCGACTAGCGGGGGCCACTAGCTCCTACAATGAGCAGTTCTTC.

The rearrangement uses TRBV4-2 and TRBJ1-3; D gene unclear. With 8 bases removed from V and 8 bases from J, the gap between germline ends came to 19 bases. Germline values: CDR1 LGHNA, CDR2 YNFKEQ. The CDR3 has 14 residues. CDR3 residues: CASATPSSGDTIYF. CDR3 DNA sequence: TGTGCCAGCGCGACTCCTAGCTCTGGGGACACCATATATTTT.

This clone was picked up many times. The chain uses TRBV4-2 and TRBJ2-7; the D gene is possibly TRBD2 (6 bases). The CDR3 is 15 residues long. The germline V gene has CDR1 LGHNA and CDR2 YNFKEQ. Deletions cut 5 bases from V and 3 bases from J, with 17 bases between. CDR3 bases: TGTGCCAGCAGCTTTCGGGACTGGGGGGACTACGAGCAGTACTTC. This gives the protein CASSFRDWGDYEQYF.

A word on this clone: One junction end disagrees with the germline gene, perhaps due to a read error. The V and J genes are TRBV2 and TRBJ1-1; D is ambiguous. CDR1 is SNHLY and CDR2 is FYNNEI in the germline V gene. This CDR3 has 10 amino acids. CDR3 coding DNA: TGTGCCAGCCTTCTCACTGAAGCTTGGTTT. This translates into CASLLTEAWF.

The chain links TRBV9 to TRBJ2-7; the match to TRBD1 covers 10 bases. Trimming took 5 bases from V and 3 from J; bases not matched to a gene: 14. The CDR3 extends over 17 amino acids. Germline values: CDR1 SGDLS, CDR2 YYNGEE. CDR3 nucleotide sequence: TGTGCCAGCAGTAGGGACAGGGGCCCTTTTCACCACTACGAGCAGTACTTC. It yields the protein CASSRDRGPFHHYEQYF.

V is TRBV11-2 and J is TRBJ2-7; 8 bases map to TRBD1. This CDR3 has 15 amino acids. From germline, CDR1 is SGHAT and CDR2 FQNNGV. V trimming: 4 bases; J trimming: 2 bases; junction bases outside the gene matches: 7. The CDR3: CASSSPGTGTYEQYF. The CDR3 nucleotides are TGTGCCAGCAGCTCCCCCGGGACAGGCACCTACGAGCAGTACTTC.

The chain links TRBV4-3 to TRBJ1-6; TRBD1 is a possible D gene (5 bases). V shed 7 bases and J shed 14 bases, with 21 bases lying between them. Looked up from germline, CDR1 is LGHNA and CDR2 is YSLEER. The CDR3 is 14 amino acids. Here the CDR3 reads CASNSGRGKPTLHF. The CDR3 DNA reads TGCGCCAGCAACTCCGGACGGGGGAAACCGACCCTCCACTTT.

The chain joins TRBV4-2 to TRBJ1-4; D possibly corresponds to TRBD1 (6 bases). Germline values: CDR1 LGHNA, CDR2 YNFKEQ. The germline V and J ends were trimmed by 2 bases and 0 bases, with 19 bases remaining between them. The CDR3 runs to 19 residues. The CDR3 coding sequence is TGTGCCAGCAGCCAACACCTCCCAGGGGTCGCCACAACTAATGAAAAACTGTTTTTT. Its translation: CASSQHLPGVATTNEKLFF.

This chain joins TRBV27 and TRBJ1-2, with 12 bases that match TRBD1. Germline V CDR1 and CDR2: MNHEY, SMNVEV (reference sequence). CDR3 size: 13 residues. J was trimmed by 7 bases and V by 8 bases; bases with no gene match: 5. CDR3 sequence reads: CASLGQGASGYTF. DNA for the CDR3: TGTGCCAGCTTGGGACAGGGGGCTAGTGGCTACACCTTC.

In this sample, this clone turned up many times. This probably arose from a read error, given a far larger clone one base away. The rearrangement joins TRBV28 to TRBJ1-5; no clear D gene. Germline V gene lookup returns CDR1 MDHEN and CDR2 SYDVKM. The CDR3 contains 15 residues. V lost 7 bases and J 6 bases, leaving 19 bases between the germline ends. The CDR3 DNA reads as TGTGCCAGCACCGCCCCTGAGGGTTACACTCAGCCCCAGCATTTT. This sequence encodes CASTAPEGYTQPQHF.

This clone occurred once. The chain has TRBV28 and TRBJ2-7; 8 positions match TRBD2. Trimming removed 3 bases from V and 5 bases from J; junction bases left unmatched: 9. In germline, CDR1 is MDHEN, CDR2 SYDVKM. This CDR3 is built from 15 residues. CDR3 protein: CASSLAGGAGDEQYF. As DNA, the CDR3 is TGTGCCAGCAGTTTGGCGGGGGGTGCCGGAGACGAGCAGTACTTC.

This clone has only a few counts. The sample holds other DNA sequences that translate to the same CDR3. The chain employs TRBV6-5 and TRBJ1-2; 8 bases align to TRBD1. The length of the CDR3 is 14 residues. Germline V gene sequence: CDR1 MNHEY, CDR2 SVGAGI. V was pared by 6 bases and J by 3 bases, with 6 bases of the junction left unmatched. CDR3 region: CASSPQGADYGYTF. The DNA for the CDR3 is TGTGCCAGCAGCCCCCAGGGGGCCGACTATGGCTACACCTTC.

CDR3 DNA sequence: TGTGCCAGCAGCCCTTTCGGAGGGGCTAACTATGGCTACACCTTC. Protein sequence: CASSPFGGANYGYTF. The chain employs TRBV11-3 and TRBJ1-2; weak D call: TRBD1 (5 bases). This CDR3 is 15 amino acids long. The germline CDR1 and CDR2 sequences are SGHNT and YENEEA. The V and J ends lost 5 bases and 0 bases respectively, with 13 bases between them. Full variable domain (missing parts from reference TRBV11-3 and TRBJ1-2): EAGVVQSPRYKIIEKKQPVAFWCNPISGHNTLYWYLQNLGQGPELLIRYENEEAVDDSQLPKDRFSAERLKGVDSTLKIQPAELGDSAVYLCASSPFGGANYGYTFGSGTRLTVV.

This chain links TRBV19 with TRBJ2-1, with D maybe TRBD1 (8 bases). CDR1 and CDR2 (germline): LNHDA, SQIVND (reference sequence). Trimming pared 6 bases from V and 0 bases from J, leaving 12 bases between. CDR3 length: 15 residues. CDR3 coding DNA: TGTGCCAGTAGCAACAGGGGGGGCTCCTACAATGAGCAGTTCTTC. Its translation: CASSNRGGSYNEQFF.

The V call is TRBV19, the J call TRBJ1-2, with 7 bases that match TRBD1. V lost 5 bases, J lost 3 bases, and 6 bases stayed unmatched. CDR1 and CDR2 (germline): LNHDA, SQIVND (reference sequence). The CDR3 consists of 14 residues. The CDR3: CASSVRGRDYGYTF. DNA for the CDR3: TGTGCCAGTAGTGTGAGGGGGCGAGACTATGGCTACACCTTC.

The table lists this clone with a few counts. V usage is TRBV27 and J usage is TRBJ2-7; 8 nucleotides agree with TRBD1. Looked up from germline, CDR1 is MNHEY and CDR2 is SMNVEV (reference sequence). V dropped 5 bases and J dropped 0; count of bases not matched to a gene: 6. This CDR3 contains 15 residues. CDR3 sequence reads: CASSRTGGYSYEQYF. The CDR3, as DNA: TGTGCCAGCAGTCGCACAGGGGGATACTCCTACGAGCAGTACTTC.

There are a few counts of this clone. The rearrangement joins TRBV28 to TRBJ1-2, with 8 bases matching TRBD1. Losses at the gene ends were 3 bases for V and 6 bases for J; bases not matched to a gene: 3. CDR3 length: 13 amino acids. In germline, CDR1 is MDHEN, CDR2 SYDVKM. CDR3: CASSFVDRDGYTF. CDR3 DNA: TGTGCCAGCAGTTTCGTGGACAGGGATGGCTACACCTTC.

This sequence joins TRBV28 and TRBJ1-6; 9 bases are a match to TRBD1. Germline V CDR1 and CDR2: MDHEN, SYDVKM. The CDR3 extends over 15 amino acids. V gave up 5 bases and J gave up 5 bases; unmatched junction bases: 4. Here the CDR3 reads CASSGQGRNNSPLHF. The CDR3 DNA follows: TGTGCCAGCAGTGGACAGGGGCGTAATAATTCACCCCTCCACTTT.

The V call is TRBV4-3, the J call TRBJ1-5; D is undetermined. Germline CDR1 is LGHNA and CDR2 is YSLEER. This CDR3 has 14 amino acids. V was clipped by 0 bases and J by 6 bases, with 9 bases between them. This chain's CDR3 is CASSQDGLGQPQHF. The CDR3, as DNA: TGCGCCAGCAGCCAAGATGGACTGGGTCAGCCCCAGCATTTT.

The chain is built from TRBV6-6 and TRBJ2-7; possible D gene TRBD1, 6 bases. Germline CDR1 is MNHNY and CDR2 is SVGAGI (reference sequence). V was trimmed by 0 bases and J by 3 bases, leaving 9 bases between them. CDR3 length: 14 residues. The CDR3 loop reads CASSYSGALYEQYF. The CDR3 coding sequence is TGTGCCAGCAGTTACTCGGGGGCCCTCTACGAGCAGTACTTC.

This chain joins TRBV27 and TRBJ2-5; 7 bases map to TRBD1. Per germline, CDR1 MNHEY and CDR2 SMNVEV (reference sequence). The CDR3 covers 15 residues. V lost 7 bases, J lost 5 bases, and 13 bases stayed unmatched. The CDR3 DNA is TGTGCCAGCAAAAGCCTCCAGGGGGTACGGGAGACCCAGTACTTC. This translates into CASKSLQGVRETQYF.